This T cell receptor (beta chain) originates from a study of OX40 agonist ivuxolimab in advanced cancers. On the study more broadly: Patients' therapy was ivuxolimab, an antibody that acts as an agonist of OX40 (CD134).

Some clones are missing from TCRdb's copy, which holds only in-frame ones; the method was immunoSEQ multiplex PCR. The sample includes some 100,000 clones, over 75% of them seen just once. The V gene's germline CDR1 is MDHEN and CDR2 SYDVKM. This CDR3 has 15 residues. Trimming took 5 bases from V and 9 from J; bases not matched to a gene: 12. Study-wide findings and caveats: Mean expanded clone counts were higher in CD8+ than CD4+ T cells.

A note on this clone: The antigen is not known.

The rearrangement links TRBV28 to TRBJ1-5; 8 bases align to TRBD1. The source of this sequence is an adult with an advanced solid tumor such as melanoma, head and neck, liver or kidney cancer. Sample: CD4+ or CD8+ T cells sorted from blood, taken in a trial of the OX40 agonist ivuxolimab. CDR3 loop: CASSKTGAAGWPQHF. The DNA for the CDR3 is TGTGCCAGCAGTAAGACAGGGGCCGCCGGGTGGCCCCAGCATTTT.